The clone carrying this TCR beta chain was picked up many times. The data derive from a study of low-dose radiotherapy and immunotherapy resistance in tumors. The wider study: Each fraction for Cohort 1 was 0.5 Gy, given every 2 weeks, and the total came to 6.5 Gy. Nivolumab was given to patients as a 240 mg flat dose every two weeks, and ipilimumab at 1 mg/kg every six weeks. Both were delivered intravenously. Each patient took aspirin at a dose of 300 mg by mouth once daily over the course of four cycles, with dosing beginning on cycle 1 day 1.

CDR3 length: 14 residues. V lost 1 base, J lost 8 bases, and 9 bases lay in between. Germline values: CDR1 MNHEY, CDR2 SMNVEV (reference sequence). Documented time point: before trial treatment. With TRAV- and TRBV-specific primers, first-strand cDNA was made, covering the alpha and beta chains. With a constant-region primer and a V-primer adapter, TCRs were subjected to approximately 18 PCR cycles of amplification. Amplification of isolated mRNA was accomplished via in vitro transcription. TCRdb ran MiXCR on the reads and lists one entry per CDR3 protein. The profile shows tens of thousands of distinct CDR3 sequences, around 31% of them singletons.

The input for sequencing was PBMCs, taken before treatment. The chain joins TRBV27 to TRBJ1-6; possibly TRBD1 for D (5 bases). The source is a female donor with ovarian cancer. CDR3 nucleotides: TGTGCCAGCAGTTTATTAGGGGCCTATTCACCCCTCCACTTT. Translated: CASSLLGAYSPLHF.